Below, 17 T cell receptor beta chains from the same sample are listed, as sequenced in a study of T-cell reconstitution after alpha-beta-depleted transplantation in children. For TCRbeta, the library was prepared with unique molecular identifiers. Using its own MiXCR run on the PCR reads, TCRdb lists one record per CDR3 protein. The data contain some 500,000 distinct CDR3 sequences, around 20% of them singletons. The sequences come from PBMCs from the stem cell graft donor, collected from the stem cell graft. Receptor source: a human donor who donated a stem cell graft to a child with acute lymphoblastic leukemia.

This clonotype has a handful of counts. This sequence joins TRBV28 and TRBJ2-1; 7 nucleotides match TRBD1. Per germline, CDR1 MDHEN and CDR2 SYDVKM. The CDR3 runs 15 residues. The trim removed 2 bases at V and 6 bases at J, leaving 7 bases unmatched. The CDR3 DNA reads as TGTGCCAGCAGTTTAGCAGGGGGAGTTGTCAATGAGCAGTTCTTC. Amino acid sequence: CASSLAGGVVNEQFF.

The chain links TRBV7-6 to TRBJ1-1; 9 nucleotides agree with TRBD1. With V trimmed by 2 bases and J by 1 base, 14 bases remained unmatched. The germline V gene has CDR1 SGHVS and CDR2 FNYEAQ. The CDR3 runs to 19 residues. CDR3 loop: CASSLTSRDRVGRNTEAFF. The CDR3 DNA reads TGTGCCAGCAGCTTAACGTCCCGGGACAGGGTAGGGAGGAACACTGAAGCTTTCTTT.

V gene TRBV2 combines with J gene TRBJ2-3, with D perhaps TRBD2 (6 bases). The germline V and J ends were trimmed by 3 bases and 1 base, with 14 bases remaining between them. This CDR3 contains 16 residues. Germline CDR1 reads SNHLY; CDR2 reads FYNNEI. CDR3: CASSEGASARTDTQYF. The CDR3, as DNA: TGTGCCAGCAGTGAGGGCGCTAGCGCCCGCACAGATACGCAGTATTTT.

Only a few counts were recorded for this clonotype. The rearrangement links TRBV29-1 to TRBJ1-3, with D maybe TRBD1 (6 bases). V gave up 6 bases and J gave up 0 bases, with 12 bases separating them. The germline CDR1 and CDR2 sequences are SQVTM and ANQGSEA. The CDR3 consists of 14 residues. The CDR3 DNA reads TGCAGCGTCCGGACAGCCTCCTCTGGAAACACCATATATTTT. Protein product: CSVRTASSGNTIYF.

This clonotype was seen a handful of times. The chain employs TRBV20-1 and TRBJ2-7; D is ambiguous. Germline V gives CDR1 DFQATT, CDR2 SNEGSKA (reference sequence). V lost 6 bases and J 0 bases, leaving 15 bases between the germline ends. The length of the CDR3 is 14 residues. The CDR3 reads CSACSTISSYEQYF. CDR3 nucleotides: TGCAGTGCCTGCTCCACGATAAGCTCCTACGAGCAGTACTTC.

This clonotype was seen more than once but under ten times. The rearrangement joins TRBV27 to TRBJ1-2, with TRBD1 matching 8 bases. V lost 8 bases to trimming and J lost 8 bases; unmatched junction nucleotides: 7. The CDR3 is made up of 12 amino acids. In germline, CDR1 is MNHEY, CDR2 SMNVEV (reference sequence). The CDR3 protein is CASLDRGGGYTF. The DNA of the CDR3 is TGTGCCAGCCTAGACAGGGGAGGCGGCTACACCTTC.

This clonotype was counted only a few times. The J gene is TRBJ2-5, the V gene TRBV5-1; the match to TRBD2 covers 11 bases. Germline values: CDR1 SGHRS, CDR2 YFSETQ. V trimming: 6 bases; J trimming: 5 bases; junction bases outside the gene matches: 15. CDR3 length: 17 amino acids. This CDR3 reads CASIKGLLAGVDETQYF. The CDR3 bases are TGCGCCAGCATCAAGGGTCTACTAGCGGGAGTCGATGAGACCCAGTACTTC.

This chain connects TRBV20-1 to TRBJ2-1, with TRBD1 matching over 10 bases. The CDR3 is made up of 13 amino acids. Germline assignment: CDR1 DFQATT and CDR2 SNEGSKA (reference sequence). V was clipped by 5 bases and J by 8 bases; unmatched bases: 6. In nucleotides, the CDR3 is TGCAGTGCTTGGGACAGGGGATGGGATGAGCAGTTCTTC. Its protein is CSAWDRGWDEQFF.

This clonotype has a handful of counts. This sequence joins TRBV4-1 and TRBJ2-3; D ambiguous. Germline V gene lookup returns CDR1 MGHRA and CDR2 YSYEKL. This CDR3 comprises 15 residues. Trimming took 0 bases from V and 1 from J, leaving 8 bases between them. CDR3 sequence reads: CASSQEIRGTDTQYF. In DNA form, the CDR3 reads TGCGCCAGCAGCCAAGAGATTCGGGGCACAGATACGCAGTATTTT.

V and J are TRBV12-3 or TRBV12-4 and TRBJ1-5; unclear D gene. This CDR3 contains 14 residues. Between the trimmed V and J ends, which lost 6 bases and 1 base, there was a span of 10 bases. The CDR3, as DNA: TGTGCCAGCAGGCTAGGAGTGAGCAATCAGCCCCAGCATTTT. This sequence encodes CASRLGVSNQPQHF.

The chain is built from TRBV6-5 and TRBJ2-7; 11 bases map to TRBD1. CDR3 size: 13 residues. J gave up 8 bases and V 2 bases, and 2 bases lay outside the gene matches. CDR1 and CDR2 (germline): MNHEY, SVGAGI. The CDR3 bases are TGTGCCAGCAGTTACACGGACAGGGGGCAGCAGTACTTC. Its translation is CASSYTDRGQQYF.

The J gene is TRBJ1-5, the V gene TRBV12-3 or TRBV12-4; 9 positions match TRBD1. V lost 5 bases to trimming and J lost 0 bases; unmatched junction nucleotides: 8. The CDR3 runs 17 residues. The CDR3 bases are TGTGCCAGCAGTGGGGGGACAGGGTTGTATAGCAATCAGCCCCAGCATTTT. This gives the protein CASSGGTGLYSNQPQHF.

J is TRBJ2-5 and V is TRBV5-1; D perhaps matches TRBD2 (6 bases). Between the trimmed V and J ends, which lost 0 bases and 2 bases, there was a span of 11 bases. The CDR3 covers 15 residues. Germline CDR1 is SGHRS and CDR2 is YFSETQ. CDR3 sequence (DNA): TGCGCCAGCAGCTTGGAAGGCGGACTACAAGAGACCCAGTACTTC. Translating gives CASSLEGGLQETQYF.

The chain employs TRBV5-1 and TRBJ1-3; D is unclear. The CDR3 sequence is 16 residues long. Trimming cost V 0 bases and J 4 bases, with 14 bases left between them. CDR1 and CDR2 (germline): SGHRS, YFSETQ. As DNA, the CDR3 is TGCGCCAGCAGCTTGGAGGCCCAGTCATGGGGAAACACCATATATTTT. It yields the protein CASSLEAQSWGNTIYF. Variable domain in full (rest from reference TRBV5-1 and TRBJ1-3): KAGVTQTPRYLIKTRGQQVTLSCSPISGHRSVSWYQQTPGQGLQFLFEYFSETQRNKGNFPGRFSGRQFSNSRSEMNVSTLELGDSALYLCASSLEAQSWGNTIYFGEGSWLTVV.

The genes are TRBV25-1 and TRBJ1-2, with D perhaps TRBD1 (6 bases). The length of the CDR3 is 13 residues. Trimming took 3 bases from V and 8 from J, leaving 13 bases between them. From germline, CDR1 is MGHDK and CDR2 SYGVNS. CDR3 amino acids: CASSDGGRRGYTF. DNA of the CDR3: TGTGCCAGCAGTGATGGGGGGCGCAGGGGCTACACCTTC.

The V call is TRBV20-1, the J call TRBJ1-2; D unresolved. Trimming cost V 1 base and J 0 bases, with 15 bases left between them. Germline CDR1 reads DFQATT; CDR2 reads SNEGSKA (reference sequence). The CDR3 has 16 residues. The CDR3 DNA follows: TGCAGTGCTAGAGGTGATCCATCGGGAGCTAACTATGGCTACACCTTC. Its translation is CSARGDPSGANYGYTF.

The chain links TRBV5-1 to TRBJ2-3; D is possibly TRBD2 (5 bases). V was cut by 7 bases and J by 2 bases, with 20 bases left in between. Germline V gene data show CDR1 as SGHRS and CDR2 as YFSETQ. This CDR3 is built from 16 residues. CDR3 sequence (DNA): TGCGCCAGCCACGGCCCCAGCGGTTCGTCCACAGATACGCAGTATTTT. This encodes CASHGPSGSSTDTQYF.